Each of the 30 T cell receptor beta chains below was sequenced from the same sample in a study of blood T cell repertoires in COVID-19. The table came from immunoSEQ multiplex PCR; TCRdb's copy has only in-frame clones and leaves some out. The sample has approximately 400,000 clones, 70% to 90% seen once. The specimen sequenced was peripheral blood. These TCRs come from a woman aged 45-60 years with COVID-19, enrolled during active disease.

Regarding this clone: The sample carries other DNA sequences with the same CDR3. V gene TRBV19 combines with J gene TRBJ1-5; 8 positions agree with TRBD1. The CDR3 contains 14 residues. The germline CDR1 and CDR2 sequences are LNHDA and SQIVND (reference sequence). The V and J ends lost 9 bases and 2 bases, in that order; junction bases with no gene match: 6. The CDR3, as DNA: TGTGCCAGCTCCGGGACAGGTGGCAATCAGCCCCAGCATTTT. This translates into CASSGTGGNQPQHF.

The chain employs TRBV27 and TRBJ1-3, with D unclear. This CDR3 is built from 14 residues. V was cut by 3 bases and J by 2 bases, with 8 bases left in between. CDR1 and CDR2 from the germline V gene are MNHEY and SMNVEV (reference sequence). The DNA for the CDR3 is TGTGCCAGCAGTTTGCGGGGTCCTGGAAACACCATATATTTT. Its translation is CASSLRGPGNTIYF.

The chain carries TRBV5-1 and TRBJ2-2, with D possibly TRBD2 on 6 matching bases. Deletions cut 7 bases from V and 1 base from J, with 14 bases between. Looked up from germline, CDR1 is SGHRS and CDR2 is YFSETQ. This CDR3 region has 15 residues. The CDR3 loop is CASGTQGGNTGELFF. In DNA form, the CDR3 reads TGCGCCAGCGGGACTCAGGGAGGGAACACCGGGGAGCTGTTTTTT.

This chain joins TRBV11-2 and TRBJ1-5; D call uncertain. This CDR3 comprises 13 residues. V dropped 3 bases and J dropped 6 bases, with 9 bases sitting between them. Looked up from germline, CDR1 is SGHAT and CDR2 is FQNNGV. The CDR3 loop is CASSFGESQPQHF. CDR3 coding DNA: TGTGCCAGCAGCTTCGGGGAGAGTCAGCCCCAGCATTTT.

This chain links TRBV11-3 with TRBJ2-3, with 11 bases aligning to TRBD2. The junction had 1 base not matched to a gene; V was cut back by 3 bases and J by 2 bases. The CDR3 loop spans 15 amino acids. Germline V CDR1 and CDR2: SGHNT, YENEEA. The CDR3 is CASSFSGGATDTQYF. CDR3 nucleotide sequence: TGTGCCAGCAGCTTTAGCGGGGGGGCCACAGATACGCAGTATTTT.

The CDR3 sequence: CASTRQGRGPQHF. The CDR3 bases are TGTGCCAGCACCCGACAGGGCCGGGGGCCCCAGCATTTT. This rearrangement joins TRBV28 to TRBJ1-5; 7 bases match TRBD1. CDR3 length equals 13 residues. CDR1 MDHEN and CDR2 SYDVKM come from the germline V gene. Trimming took 7 bases from V and 9 from J; bases not matched to a gene: 9.

The chain is built from TRBV4-1 and TRBJ2-7; 7 bases are a match to TRBD2. J lost 4 bases, V lost 1 base, and 7 bases had no gene match. Germline CDR1 MGHRA, CDR2 YSYEKL. This CDR3 has 15 amino acids. The CDR3 sequence is CASSQGSGETYEQYF. In DNA form, the CDR3 reads TGCGCCAGCAGCCAAGGGAGCGGGGAGACTTACGAGCAGTACTTC.

The chain is built from TRBV4-1 and TRBJ2-5, with 11 bases that match TRBD2. CDR1 is MGHRA, CDR2 YSYEKL, per germline. Losses at the gene ends were 0 bases for V and 1 base for J; bases not matched to a gene: 1. The CDR3 is 16 residues long. The CDR3 reads CASSQDLAGGQETQYF. CDR3 DNA: TGCGCCAGCAGCCAAGATCTAGCGGGGGGCCAAGAGACCCAGTACTTC.

The chain combines TRBV9 with TRBJ2-3; 12 bases align to TRBD2. Germline values: CDR1 SGDLS, CDR2 YYNGEE. This CDR3 region has 15 residues. The V segment lost 7 bases and the J segment 6 bases; nucleotides outside the gene matches: 9. The CDR3 region has the DNA TGTGCCAGCGCCCCTAGCGGGGGGGCTGGGGATACGCAGTATTTT. Amino acid sequence: CASAPSGGAGDTQYF. The whole variable domain, filled in from reference TRBV9 and TRBJ2-3, reads DSGVTQTPKHLITATGQRVTLRCSPRSGDLSVYWYQQSLDQGLQFLIQYYNGEERAKGNILERFSAQQFPDLHSELNLSSLELGDSALYFCASAPSGGAGDTQYFGPGTRLTVL.

The V and J genes are TRBV11-3 and TRBJ2-3, with no clear D. Germline V lookup: CDR1 SGHNT, CDR2 YENEEA. The CDR3 totals 13 residues. The V end lost 4 bases, the J end lost 2 bases, and 7 bases lay between the germline ends. The CDR3 sequence: CASSSLFTDTQYF. CDR3 nucleotide sequence: TGTGCCAGCAGCTCTCTCTTCACAGATACGCAGTATTTT.

The chain uses TRBV2 and TRBJ1-4; perhaps TRBD1 as D (6 bases). Between the trimmed V and J ends, which lost 6 bases and 8 bases, there was a span of 13 bases. Germline V gives CDR1 SNHLY, CDR2 FYNNEI. The CDR3 consists of 13 residues. The CDR3: CASSLGQPEKLFF. CDR3 sequence (DNA): TGTGCCAGCAGCCTTGGACAGCCCGAAAAACTGTTTTTT.

The chain joins TRBV29-1 to TRBJ1-1; unclear D gene. The CDR3 consists of 12 residues. Trimming took off 5 bases at V and 3 bases at J, with 10 bases between the two ends. Germline CDR1 and CDR2: SQVTM and ANQGSEA. CDR3 bases: TGCAGCGTTAGCCGCGGGGACACTGAAGCTTTCTTT. Protein product: CSVSRGDTEAFF.

This clone has a handful of counts. The gene calls are TRBV7-9 and TRBJ2-1, with D perhaps TRBD2 (5 bases). Germline V lookup: CDR1 SEHNR, CDR2 FQNEAQ (reference sequence). The germline V and J ends were trimmed by 5 bases and 6 bases, with 17 bases remaining between them. This CDR3 contains 15 residues. The CDR3 loop reads CASSPPVAAVNEQFF. The CDR3 nucleotides read TGTGCCAGCAGCCCTCCCGTGGCAGCGGTCAATGAGCAGTTCTTC.

V is TRBV5-4 and J is TRBJ2-6; 10 bases fit TRBD1. Germline CDR1 and CDR2: SGHNT and YYREEE (reference sequence). The CDR3 runs to 18 residues. The J segment lost 0 bases and the V segment lost 5 bases, leaving 8 bases of the junction unmatched. The CDR3 DNA is TGTGCCAGCAGTGACCCGGGACAGGGGTTCTCTGGGGCCAACGTCCTGACTTTC. Encoded protein: CASSDPGQGFSGANVLTF.

V and J are TRBV19 and TRBJ2-1; D is undetermined. Trimming cost V 6 bases and J 3 bases, with 3 bases left between them. Per germline, CDR1 LNHDA and CDR2 SQIVND (reference sequence). This CDR3 has 11 amino acids. The CDR3 region is CASSYYNEQFF. Written as DNA, the CDR3 is TGTGCCAGTAGCTACTACAATGAGCAGTTCTTC.

J is TRBJ2-2 and V is TRBV10-1; 8 bases are a match to TRBD1. The length of the CDR3 is 17 residues. V was pared by 4 bases and J by 0 bases, with 7 bases of the junction left unmatched. The germline V gene has CDR1 WNHNN and CDR2 SYGVQD (reference sequence). CDR3 amino acids: CASSGGTGPSNTGELFF. CDR3 coding DNA: TGCGCCAGCAGTGGAGGGACAGGCCCCTCGAACACCGGGGAGCTGTTTTTT.

The rearrangement joins TRBV11-2 to TRBJ1-2; D gene ambiguous. This CDR3 has 13 residues. Germline CDR1 and CDR2: SGHAT and FQNNGV. V dropped 10 bases and J dropped 6 bases, with 18 bases sitting between them. This CDR3 reads CATWATLKDGYTF. CDR3 DNA: TGTGCCACCTGGGCCACCCTGAAGGATGGCTACACCTTC.

The CDR3 bases are TGTGCCAGCAGCCAAGTTGGGCAAATTGCAACTAATGAAAAACTGTTTTTT. Protein product: CASSQVGQIATNEKLFF. The V gene is TRBV4-2, the J gene TRBJ1-4; D remains unclear. Germline V gives CDR1 LGHNA, CDR2 YNFKEQ. This CDR3 comprises 17 residues. V was trimmed by 1 base and J by 0 bases, leaving 12 bases between them.

The chain couples TRBV30 to TRBJ2-3; tentative D call: TRBD2 (7 bases). Per the germline V gene, CDR1 is GTSNPN and CDR2 is SVGIG (reference sequence). The germline V and J ends were trimmed by 2 bases and 1 base, with 16 bases remaining between them. CDR3 length: 16 amino acids. The CDR3 nucleotides are TGTGCCTGGAGTCTCTCGCGGCGGGGGCGCACAGATACGCAGTATTTT. Its translation: CAWSLSRRGRTDTQYF.

This rearrangement joins TRBV19 to TRBJ1-1; 9 bases match TRBD1. Germline CDR1 LNHDA, CDR2 SQIVND (reference sequence). V was clipped by 6 bases and J by 6 bases; unmatched bases: 14. This CDR3 has 16 residues. The CDR3 DNA is TGTGCCAGTAGCATAACAGGGGGCCGGGTAGACTCTGAAGCTTTCTTT. It encodes CASSITGGRVDSEAFF.

This chain connects TRBV6-6 to TRBJ1-5; D is ambiguous. The germline CDR1 and CDR2 sequences are MNHNY and SVGAGI (reference sequence). The CDR3 extends over 14 amino acids. V shed 2 bases and J shed 4 bases, with 9 bases lying between them. The CDR3 is CASSYLPGNQPQHF. The DNA of the CDR3 is TGTGCCAGCAGTTACCTTCCGGGGAATCAGCCCCAGCATTTT.

This chain joins TRBV23-1 and TRBJ2-6; a possible D gene is TRBD1 (6 bases). TRBV23-1 carries the ORF label, with uncertain function. The CDR3 loop spans 17 amino acids. Trimming stripped 4 bases from V and 0 bases from J, with 13 bases between. CDR3 amino acids: CASSLRQARSGANVLTF. CDR3 bases: TGCGCCAGCAGTCTTCGACAGGCCCGCTCTGGGGCCAACGTCCTGACTTTC.

The V call is TRBV30, the J call TRBJ2-1, with D tentatively TRBD1 (6 bases). The CDR3 has 15 amino acids. Deletions cut 3 bases from V and 0 bases from J, with 12 bases between. Germline V lookup: CDR1 GTSNPN, CDR2 SVGIG (reference sequence). The DNA for the CDR3 is TGTGCCTGGAGCACCGGGACAAGCTCCTACAATGAGCAGTTCTTC. Its protein product is CAWSTGTSSYNEQFF.

This clone was counted once. The CDR3 reads CASSFWTGQETQYF. The CDR3 region has the DNA TGCGCCAGCAGCTTTTGGACAGGGCAAGAGACCCAGTACTTC. The chain joins TRBV5-1 to TRBJ2-5; 8 bases fit TRBD1. V lost 2 bases to trimming and J lost 2 bases; unmatched junction nucleotides: 2. The CDR3 length is 14 residues. In germline, CDR1 is SGHRS, CDR2 YFSETQ.

The V call is TRBV4-1, the J call TRBJ2-4; D unresolved. Trimming removed 3 bases at V and 0 bases at J, with 15 bases between. This CDR3 is 17 amino acids long. Germline CDR1 MGHRA, CDR2 YSYEKL. CDR3 protein: CASSQWAKLLAKNIQYF. CDR3 coding DNA: TGCGCCAGCAGCCAGTGGGCAAAACTTTTAGCCAAAAACATTCAGTACTTC.

The chain uses TRBV7-8 and TRBJ2-1; 9 nucleotides line up with TRBD2. CDR1 is SGHVS and CDR2 is FQNEAQ in the germline V gene. CDR3 length equals 17 residues. V was clipped by 6 bases and J by 3 bases; unmatched bases: 12. The CDR3 DNA is TGTGCCAGCAGTCGGGACAGTAGCGGGGGACACTACAATGAGCAGTTCTTC. Translating it yields CASSRDSSGGHYNEQFF. Filled out from reference TRBV7-8 and TRBJ2-1, the complete variable domain reads GAGVSQSPRYKVAKRGQDVALRCDPISGHVSLFWYQQALGQGPEFLTYFQNEAQLDKSGLPSDRFFAERPEGSVSTLKIQRTQQEDSAVYLCASSRDSSGGHYNEQFFGPGTRLTVL.

The DNA of the CDR3 is TGTGCCAGCAGTGTTTTGAAAGGGGCCACTGAAGCTTTCTTT. This encodes CASSVLKGATEAFF. The chain has TRBV2 and TRBJ1-1; weak D call: TRBD1 (5 bases). CDR3 length equals 14 residues. Trimming stripped 4 bases from V and 4 bases from J, with 13 bases between. Germline CDR1 SNHLY, CDR2 FYNNEI.

In nucleotides, the CDR3 is TGCGCCAGCAGCCCCCGAGCAGGGTACTCCTACAATGAGCAGTTCTTC. Protein sequence: CASSPRAGYSYNEQFF. The chain recombines TRBV5-1 with TRBJ2-1; TRBD1 might be the D (5 bases). Deletions cut 4 bases from V and 0 bases from J, with 14 bases between. The CDR3 spans 16 residues. The germline CDR1 and CDR2 sequences are SGHRS and YFSETQ.

V and J are TRBV6-5 and TRBJ1-3, with 7 positions matching TRBD1. Trimming took 6 bases from V and 4 from J; bases not matched to a gene: 9. Germline V gene lookup returns CDR1 MNHEY and CDR2 SVGAGI. The CDR3 runs to 15 residues. The chain's CDR3 is CASSRKTGYGNTIYF. The CDR3 coding sequence is TGTGCCAGCAGCCGAAAGACAGGGTACGGAAACACCATATATTTT.

This clone was recorded only once. The chain employs TRBV19 and TRBJ2-5; D perhaps matches TRBD1 (6 bases). Trimming cost V 6 bases and J 7 bases, with 18 bases left between them. The CDR3 is made up of 14 amino acids. Germline loops: CDR1 LNHDA, CDR2 SQIVND (reference sequence). The CDR3 loop is CASSPTYQGGTQYF. Here the CDR3 DNA reads TGTGCCAGTAGCCCCACGTATCAAGGGGGGACCCAGTACTTC.